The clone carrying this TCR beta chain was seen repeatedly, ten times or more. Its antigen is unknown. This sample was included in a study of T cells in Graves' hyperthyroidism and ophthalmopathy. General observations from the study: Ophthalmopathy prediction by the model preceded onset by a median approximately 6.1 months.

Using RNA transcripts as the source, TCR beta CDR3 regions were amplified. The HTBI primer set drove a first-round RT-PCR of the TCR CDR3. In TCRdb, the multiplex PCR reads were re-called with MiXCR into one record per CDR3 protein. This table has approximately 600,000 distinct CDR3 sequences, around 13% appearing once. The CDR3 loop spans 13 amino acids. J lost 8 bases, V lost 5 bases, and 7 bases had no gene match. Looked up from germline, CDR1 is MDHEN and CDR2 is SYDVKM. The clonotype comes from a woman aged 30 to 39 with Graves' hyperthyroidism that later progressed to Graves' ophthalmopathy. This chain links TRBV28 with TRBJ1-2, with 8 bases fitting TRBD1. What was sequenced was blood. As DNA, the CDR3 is TGTGCCAGCAGTGACAGGGGCTTAGGCGGCTACACCTTC. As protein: CASSDRGLGGYTF.